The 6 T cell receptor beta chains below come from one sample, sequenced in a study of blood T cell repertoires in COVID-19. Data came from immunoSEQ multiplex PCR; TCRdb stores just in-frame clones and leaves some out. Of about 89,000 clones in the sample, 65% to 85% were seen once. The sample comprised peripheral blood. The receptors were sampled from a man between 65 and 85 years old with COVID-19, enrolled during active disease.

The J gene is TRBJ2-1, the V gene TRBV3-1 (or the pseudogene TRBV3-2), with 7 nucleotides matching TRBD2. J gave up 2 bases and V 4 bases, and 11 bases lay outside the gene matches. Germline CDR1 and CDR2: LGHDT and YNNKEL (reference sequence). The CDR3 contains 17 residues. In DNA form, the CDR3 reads TGTGCCAGCAGCCCCCGAGCGGGACTCTCAACCTACAATGAGCAGTTCTTC. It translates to CASSPRAGLSTYNEQFF.

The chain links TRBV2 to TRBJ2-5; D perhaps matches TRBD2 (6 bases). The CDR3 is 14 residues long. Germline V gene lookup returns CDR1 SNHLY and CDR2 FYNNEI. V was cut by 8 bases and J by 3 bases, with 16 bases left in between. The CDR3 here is CASAGGPREETQYF. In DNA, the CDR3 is TGTGCCAGCGCCGGGGGACCCCGGGAAGAGACCCAGTACTTC.

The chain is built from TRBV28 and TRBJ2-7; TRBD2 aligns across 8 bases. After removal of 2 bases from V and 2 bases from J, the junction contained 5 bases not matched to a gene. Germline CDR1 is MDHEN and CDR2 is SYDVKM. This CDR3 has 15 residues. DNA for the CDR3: TGTGCCAGCAGTTTACCCCAAGCGGGAGCCTACGAGCAGTACTTC. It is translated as CASSLPQAGAYEQYF.

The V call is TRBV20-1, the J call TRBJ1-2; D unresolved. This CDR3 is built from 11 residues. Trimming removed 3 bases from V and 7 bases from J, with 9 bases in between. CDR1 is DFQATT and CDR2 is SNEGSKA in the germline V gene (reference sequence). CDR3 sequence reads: CSASREFGYTF. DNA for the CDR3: TGCAGTGCTAGTAGGGAGTTTGGCTACACCTTC.

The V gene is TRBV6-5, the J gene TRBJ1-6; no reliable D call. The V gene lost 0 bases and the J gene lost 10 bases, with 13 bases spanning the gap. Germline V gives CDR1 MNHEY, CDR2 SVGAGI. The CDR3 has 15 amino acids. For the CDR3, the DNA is TGTGCCAGCAGTTACTCATGGACTGGCGGGTCACCCCTCCACTTT. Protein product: CASSYSWTGGSPLHF.

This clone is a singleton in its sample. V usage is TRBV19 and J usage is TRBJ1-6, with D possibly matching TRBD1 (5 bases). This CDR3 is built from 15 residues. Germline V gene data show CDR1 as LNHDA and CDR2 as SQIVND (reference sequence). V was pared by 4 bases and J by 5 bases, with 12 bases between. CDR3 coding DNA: TGTGCCAGTAGTAACCGCCAGGGCAATAATTCACCCCTCCACTTT. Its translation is CASSNRQGNNSPLHF. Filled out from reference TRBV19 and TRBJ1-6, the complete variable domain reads DGGITQSPKYLFRKEGQNVTLSCEQNLNHDAMYWYRQDPGQGLRLIYYSQIVNDFQKGDIAEGYSVSREKKESFPLTVTSAQKNPTAFYLCASSNRQGNNSPLHFGNGTRLTVT.